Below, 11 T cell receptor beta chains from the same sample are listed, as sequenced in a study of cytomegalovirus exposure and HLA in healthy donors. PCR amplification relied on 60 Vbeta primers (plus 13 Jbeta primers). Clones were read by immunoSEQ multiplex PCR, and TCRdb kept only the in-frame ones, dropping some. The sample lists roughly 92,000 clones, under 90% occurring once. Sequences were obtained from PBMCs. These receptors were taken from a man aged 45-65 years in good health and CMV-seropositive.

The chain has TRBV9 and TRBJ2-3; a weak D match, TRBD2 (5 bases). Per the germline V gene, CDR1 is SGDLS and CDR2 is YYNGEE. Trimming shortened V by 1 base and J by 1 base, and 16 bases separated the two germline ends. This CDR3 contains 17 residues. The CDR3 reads CASSVKWASGGTDTQYF. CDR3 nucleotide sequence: TGTGCCAGCAGCGTAAAGTGGGCCAGCGGTGGCACAGATACGCAGTATTTT.

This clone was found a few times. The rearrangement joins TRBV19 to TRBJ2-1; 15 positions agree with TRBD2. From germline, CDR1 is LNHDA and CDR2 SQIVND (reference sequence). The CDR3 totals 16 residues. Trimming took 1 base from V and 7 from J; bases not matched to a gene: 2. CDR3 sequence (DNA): TGTGCCAGTAGTATAGGGACTAGCGGGAGGGCTAATGAGCAGTTCTTC. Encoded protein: CASSIGTSGRANEQFF.

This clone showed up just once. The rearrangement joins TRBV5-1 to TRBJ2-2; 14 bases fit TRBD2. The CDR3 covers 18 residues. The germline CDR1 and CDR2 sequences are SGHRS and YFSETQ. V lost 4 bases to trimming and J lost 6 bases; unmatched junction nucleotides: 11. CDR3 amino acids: CASSAETPGLAGAGELFF. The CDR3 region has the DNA TGCGCCAGCAGCGCAGAGACACCGGGACTAGCGGGAGCCGGGGAGCTGTTTTTT.

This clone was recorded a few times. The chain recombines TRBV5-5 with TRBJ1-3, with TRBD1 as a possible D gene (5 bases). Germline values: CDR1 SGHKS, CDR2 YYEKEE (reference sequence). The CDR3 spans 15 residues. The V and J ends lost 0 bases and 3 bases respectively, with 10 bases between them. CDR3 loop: CASSLVGEIGNTIYF. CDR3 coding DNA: TGTGCCAGCAGCTTGGTAGGGGAAATTGGAAACACCATATATTTT.

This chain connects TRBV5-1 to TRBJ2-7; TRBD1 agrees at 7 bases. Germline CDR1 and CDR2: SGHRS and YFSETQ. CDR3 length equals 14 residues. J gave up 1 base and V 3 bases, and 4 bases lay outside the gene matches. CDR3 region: CASSYTDRSYEQYF. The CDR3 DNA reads TGCGCCAGCAGCTATACGGACAGGTCCTACGAGCAGTACTTC.

CDR3 amino acids: CASSTGLSQETQYF. CDR3 coding DNA: TGTGCCAGCAGCACCGGACTATCGCAAGAGACCCAGTACTTC. The J gene is TRBJ2-5, the V gene TRBV9, with D tentatively TRBD2 (6 bases). Germline V gives CDR1 SGDLS, CDR2 YYNGEE. The CDR3 length is 14 residues. Trimming took 4 bases from V and 2 from J, leaving 12 bases between them.

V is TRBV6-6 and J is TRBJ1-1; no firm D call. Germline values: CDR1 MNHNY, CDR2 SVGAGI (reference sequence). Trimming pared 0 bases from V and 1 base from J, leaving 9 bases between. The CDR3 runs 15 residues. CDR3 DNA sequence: TGTGCCAGCAGTTACTCCTCGGAGGAGAACACTGAAGCTTTCTTT. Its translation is CASSYSSEENTEAFF.

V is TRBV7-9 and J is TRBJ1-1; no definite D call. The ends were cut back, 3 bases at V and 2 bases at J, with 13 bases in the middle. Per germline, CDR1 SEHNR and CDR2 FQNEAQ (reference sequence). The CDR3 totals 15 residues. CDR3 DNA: TGTGCCAGCAGCTTCACCGGGGAAACTAACACTGAAGCTTTCTTT. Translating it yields CASSFTGETNTEAFF.

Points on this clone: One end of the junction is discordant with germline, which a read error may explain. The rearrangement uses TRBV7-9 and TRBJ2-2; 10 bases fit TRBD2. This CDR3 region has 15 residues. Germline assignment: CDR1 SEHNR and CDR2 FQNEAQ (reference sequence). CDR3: CSSLGLAENTGELFF. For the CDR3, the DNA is TGTTCCAGCCTCGGACTAGCGGAGAACACCGGGGAGCTGTTTTTT.

The CDR3 reads CASFSGERAGELFF. DNA of the CDR3: TGTGCCAGCTTCTCAGGGGAGAGGGCCGGGGAGCTGTTTTTT. The chain couples TRBV27 to TRBJ2-2; a weak D match, TRBD1 (6 bases). The ends were cut back, 8 bases at V and 6 bases at J, with 16 bases in the middle. Germline V gene lookup returns CDR1 MNHEY and CDR2 SMNVEV (reference sequence). The CDR3 loop spans 14 amino acids.

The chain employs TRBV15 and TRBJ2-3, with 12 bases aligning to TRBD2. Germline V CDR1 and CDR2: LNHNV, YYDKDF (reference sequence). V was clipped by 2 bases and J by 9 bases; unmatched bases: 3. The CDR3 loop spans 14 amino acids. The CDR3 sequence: CATSRPTSGRTQYF. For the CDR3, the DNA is TGTGCCACCAGCAGACCGACTAGCGGGAGAACGCAGTATTTT. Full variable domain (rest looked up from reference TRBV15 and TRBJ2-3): DAMVIQNPRYQVTQFGKPVTLSCSQTLNHNVMYWYQQKSSQAPKLLFHYYDKDFNNEADTPDNFQSRRPNTSFCFLDIRSPGLGDTAMYLCATSRPTSGRTQYFGPGTRLTVL.